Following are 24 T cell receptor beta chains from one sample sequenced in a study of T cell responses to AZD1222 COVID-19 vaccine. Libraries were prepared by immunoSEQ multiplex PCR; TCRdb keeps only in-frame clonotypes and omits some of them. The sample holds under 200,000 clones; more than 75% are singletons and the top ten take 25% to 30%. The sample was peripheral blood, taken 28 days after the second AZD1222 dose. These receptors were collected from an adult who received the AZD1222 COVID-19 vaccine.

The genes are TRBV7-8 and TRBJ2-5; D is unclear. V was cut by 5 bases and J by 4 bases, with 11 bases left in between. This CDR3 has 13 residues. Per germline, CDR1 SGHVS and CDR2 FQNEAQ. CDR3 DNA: TGTGCCAGCAGCCACCCATCCGGAGAGACCCAGTACTTC. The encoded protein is CASSHPSGETQYF.

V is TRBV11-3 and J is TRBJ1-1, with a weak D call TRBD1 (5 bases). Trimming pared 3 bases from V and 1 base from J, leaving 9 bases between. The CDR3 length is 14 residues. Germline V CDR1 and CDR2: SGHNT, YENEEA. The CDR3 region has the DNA TGTGCCAGCAGCTTGGGGCCCGCGAACACTGAAGCTTTCTTT. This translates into CASSLGPANTEAFF.

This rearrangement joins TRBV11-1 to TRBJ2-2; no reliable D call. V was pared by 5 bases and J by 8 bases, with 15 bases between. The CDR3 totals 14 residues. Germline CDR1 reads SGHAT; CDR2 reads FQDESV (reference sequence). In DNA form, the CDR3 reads TGTGCCAGCAGCAGCCGGGCTCTCGAAGGGGAGCTGTTTTTT. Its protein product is CASSSRALEGELFF.

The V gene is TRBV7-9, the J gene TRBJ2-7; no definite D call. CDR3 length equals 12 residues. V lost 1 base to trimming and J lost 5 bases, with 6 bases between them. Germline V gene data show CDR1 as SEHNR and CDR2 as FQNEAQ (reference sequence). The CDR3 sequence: CASSLGRDEQYF. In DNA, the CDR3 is TGTGCCAGCAGCTTAGGTAGGGACGAGCAGTACTTC. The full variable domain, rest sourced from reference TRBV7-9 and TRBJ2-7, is DTGVSQNPRHKITKRGQNVTFRCDPISEHNRLYWYRQTLGQGPEFLTYFQNEAQLEKSRLLSDRFSAERPKGSFSTLEIQRTEQGDSAMYLCASSLGRDEQYFGPGTRLTVT.

The CDR3 DNA follows: TGTGCCAGCAGTTTATATGGGGGCAACCAAGAGACCCAGTACTTC. It codes for CASSLYGGNQETQYF. The V and J genes are TRBV27 and TRBJ2-5; possibly TRBD1 for D (6 bases). Trimming pared 1 base from V and 0 bases from J, leaving 9 bases between. The V gene's germline CDR1 is MNHEY and CDR2 SMNVEV (reference sequence). The CDR3 loop spans 15 amino acids.

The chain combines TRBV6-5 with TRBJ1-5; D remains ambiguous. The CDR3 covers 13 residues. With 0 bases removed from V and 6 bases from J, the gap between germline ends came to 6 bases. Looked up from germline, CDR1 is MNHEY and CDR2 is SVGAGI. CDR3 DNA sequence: TGTGCCAGCAGTTACTCGGCGGTTCAGCCCCAGCATTTT. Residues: CASSYSAVQPQHF.

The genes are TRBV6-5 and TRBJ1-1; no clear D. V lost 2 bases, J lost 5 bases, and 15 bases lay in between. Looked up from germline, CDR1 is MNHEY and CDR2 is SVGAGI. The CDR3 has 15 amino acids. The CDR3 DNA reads TGTGCCAGCAGTTACGCAGATCCGGGAACAACTGAAGCTTTCTTT. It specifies CASSYADPGTTEAFF.

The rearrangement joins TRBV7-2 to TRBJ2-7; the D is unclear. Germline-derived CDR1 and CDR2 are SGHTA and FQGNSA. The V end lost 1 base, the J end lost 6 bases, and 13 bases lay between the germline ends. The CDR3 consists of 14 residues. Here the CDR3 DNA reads TGTGCCAGCAGCTTAGGGACGGCTACTGGCGAGCAGTACTTC. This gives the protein CASSLGTATGEQYF.

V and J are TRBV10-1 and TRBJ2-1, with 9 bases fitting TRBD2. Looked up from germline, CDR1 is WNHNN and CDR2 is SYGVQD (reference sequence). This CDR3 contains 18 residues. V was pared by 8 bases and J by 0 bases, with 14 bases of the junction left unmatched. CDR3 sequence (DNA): TGCGCCAGCGGCCCCGGGACTAGCTCTTCGAGCTCCTACAATGAGCAGTTCTTC. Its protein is CASGPGTSSSSSYNEQFF.

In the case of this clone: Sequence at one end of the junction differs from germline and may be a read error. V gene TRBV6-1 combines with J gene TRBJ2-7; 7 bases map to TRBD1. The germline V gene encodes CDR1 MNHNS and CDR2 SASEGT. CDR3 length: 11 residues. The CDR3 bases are TGTGCCAGCAGTGAAGATGACAGGGTGTCCTTC. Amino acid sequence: CASSEDDRVSF.

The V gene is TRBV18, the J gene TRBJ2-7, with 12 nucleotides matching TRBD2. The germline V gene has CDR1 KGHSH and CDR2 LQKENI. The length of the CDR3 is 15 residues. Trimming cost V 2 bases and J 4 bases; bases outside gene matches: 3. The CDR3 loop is CASSPGLAGSYEQYF. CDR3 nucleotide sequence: TGTGCCAGCTCACCAGGACTAGCGGGATCATACGAGCAGTACTTC. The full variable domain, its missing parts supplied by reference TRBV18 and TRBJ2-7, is NAGVMQNPRHLVRRRGQEARLRCSPMKGHSHVYWYRQLPEEGLKFMVYLQKENIIDESGMPKERFSAEFPKEGPSILRIQQVVRGDSAAYFCASSPGLAGSYEQYFGPGTRLTVT.

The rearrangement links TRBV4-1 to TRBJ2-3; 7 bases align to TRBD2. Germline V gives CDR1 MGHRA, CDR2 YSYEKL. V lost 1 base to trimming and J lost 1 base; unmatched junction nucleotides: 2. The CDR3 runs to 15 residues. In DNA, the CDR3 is TGCGCCAGCAGCCAAGTAAGCGGGGGCACAGATACGCAGTATTTT. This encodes CASSQVSGGTDTQYF.

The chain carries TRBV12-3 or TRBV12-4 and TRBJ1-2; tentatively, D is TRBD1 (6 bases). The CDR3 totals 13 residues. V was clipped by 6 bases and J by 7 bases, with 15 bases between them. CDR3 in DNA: TGTGCCAGCAGCCCCCGGGGGGGCAGTGGCTACACCTTC. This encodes CASSPRGGSGYTF.

The CDR3 reads CASKTSGRGETQYF. CDR3 DNA sequence: TGTGCCAGCAAAACTAGCGGGAGGGGGGAGACCCAGTACTTC. J is TRBJ2-5 and V is TRBV2, with 13 bases that match TRBD2. Losses at the gene ends were 7 bases for V and 5 bases for J; bases not matched to a gene: 4. Germline V gene sequence: CDR1 SNHLY, CDR2 FYNNEI. This CDR3 contains 14 residues.

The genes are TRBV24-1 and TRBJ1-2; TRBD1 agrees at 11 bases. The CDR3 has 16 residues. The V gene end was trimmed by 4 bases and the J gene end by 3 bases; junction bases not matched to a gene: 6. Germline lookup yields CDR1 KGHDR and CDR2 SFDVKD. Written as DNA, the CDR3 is TGTGCCACCAGTGAAGCCGGGACAGGGGGGGACTATGGCTACACCTTC. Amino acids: CATSEAGTGGDYGYTF.

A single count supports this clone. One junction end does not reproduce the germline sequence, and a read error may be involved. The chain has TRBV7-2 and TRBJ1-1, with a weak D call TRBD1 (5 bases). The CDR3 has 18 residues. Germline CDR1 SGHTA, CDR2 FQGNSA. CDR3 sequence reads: CASSPRGTRGTSNAEAFF. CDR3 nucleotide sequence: TGTGCCAGCAGCCCACGGGGCACACGGGGAACCTCGAACGCTGAAGCTTTCTTT.

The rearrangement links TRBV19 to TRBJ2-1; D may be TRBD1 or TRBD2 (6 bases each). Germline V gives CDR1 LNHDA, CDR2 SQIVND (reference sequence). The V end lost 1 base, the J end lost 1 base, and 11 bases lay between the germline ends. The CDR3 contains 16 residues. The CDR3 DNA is TGTGCCAGTAGTATAGTTAGGGGGGCGTCCTACAATGAGCAGTTCTTC. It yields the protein CASSIVRGASYNEQFF.

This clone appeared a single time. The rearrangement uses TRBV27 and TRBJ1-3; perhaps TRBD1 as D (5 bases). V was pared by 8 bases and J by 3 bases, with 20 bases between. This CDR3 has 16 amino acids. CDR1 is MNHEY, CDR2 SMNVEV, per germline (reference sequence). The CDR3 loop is CASRKGMEQGGNTIYF. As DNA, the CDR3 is TGTGCCAGCCGTAAAGGGATGGAGCAGGGTGGAAACACCATATATTTT.

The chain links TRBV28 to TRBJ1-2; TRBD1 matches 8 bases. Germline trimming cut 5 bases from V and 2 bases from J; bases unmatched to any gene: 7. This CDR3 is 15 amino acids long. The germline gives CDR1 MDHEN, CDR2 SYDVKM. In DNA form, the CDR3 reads TGTGCCAGCAGTACTGGACAGGGAAGAAACTATGGCTACACCTTC. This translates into CASSTGQGRNYGYTF.

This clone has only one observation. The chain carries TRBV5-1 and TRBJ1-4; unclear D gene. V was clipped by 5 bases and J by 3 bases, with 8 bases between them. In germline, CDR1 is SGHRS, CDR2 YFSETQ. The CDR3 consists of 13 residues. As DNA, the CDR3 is TGCGCCAGCAGTTGGCAGTCTAATGAAAAACTGTTTTTT. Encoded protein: CASSWQSNEKLFF.

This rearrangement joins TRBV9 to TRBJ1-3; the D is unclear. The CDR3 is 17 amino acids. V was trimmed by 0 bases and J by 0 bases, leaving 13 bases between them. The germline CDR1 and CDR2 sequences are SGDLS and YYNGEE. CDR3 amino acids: CASSVAARPPSGNTIYF. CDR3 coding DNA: TGTGCCAGCAGCGTAGCGGCCCGACCCCCCTCTGGAAACACCATATATTTT. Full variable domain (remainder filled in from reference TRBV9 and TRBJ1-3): DSGVTQTPKHLITATGQRVTLRCSPRSGDLSVYWYQQSLDQGLQFLIQYYNGEERAKGNILERFSAQQFPDLHSELNLSSLELGDSALYFCASSVAARPPSGNTIYFGEGSWLTVV.

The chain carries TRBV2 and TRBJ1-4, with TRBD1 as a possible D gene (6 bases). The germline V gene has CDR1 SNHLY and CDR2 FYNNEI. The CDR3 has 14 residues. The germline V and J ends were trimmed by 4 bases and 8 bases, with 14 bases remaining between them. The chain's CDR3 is CASSAWGAEEKLFF. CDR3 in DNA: TGTGCCAGCAGTGCTTGGGGGGCTGAGGAAAAACTGTTTTTT.

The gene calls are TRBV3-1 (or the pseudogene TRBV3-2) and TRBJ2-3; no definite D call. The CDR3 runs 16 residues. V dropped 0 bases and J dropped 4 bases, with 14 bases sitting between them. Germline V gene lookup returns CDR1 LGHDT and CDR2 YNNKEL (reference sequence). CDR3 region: CASSQDAPQNADTQYF. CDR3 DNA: TGTGCCAGCAGCCAAGACGCCCCCCAAAACGCAGATACGCAGTATTTT.

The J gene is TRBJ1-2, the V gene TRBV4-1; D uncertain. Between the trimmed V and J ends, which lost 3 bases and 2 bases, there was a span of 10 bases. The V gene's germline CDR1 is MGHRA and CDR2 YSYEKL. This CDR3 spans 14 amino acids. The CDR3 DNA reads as TGCGCCAGCAGCCAGCTCGGACTCAACTATGGCTACACCTTC. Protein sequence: CASSQLGLNYGYTF.